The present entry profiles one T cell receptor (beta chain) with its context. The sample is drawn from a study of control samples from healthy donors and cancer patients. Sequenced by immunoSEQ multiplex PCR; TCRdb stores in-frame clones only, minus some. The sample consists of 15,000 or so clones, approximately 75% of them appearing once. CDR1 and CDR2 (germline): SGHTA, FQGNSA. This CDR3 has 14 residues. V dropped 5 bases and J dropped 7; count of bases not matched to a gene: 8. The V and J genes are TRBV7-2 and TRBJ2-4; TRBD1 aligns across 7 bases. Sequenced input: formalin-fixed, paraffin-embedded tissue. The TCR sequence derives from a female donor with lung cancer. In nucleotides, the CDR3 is TGTGCCAGCAGCACCGGGCTACAGGGGAACATTCAGTACTTC. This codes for CASSTGLQGNIQYF.